These 22 T cell receptor beta chains came from one sample sequenced in a study of human T cells and chemical hapten exposure (dated by TCRdb to the early 2020s). Per the publication, the time point label means: patch test 2, 6 weeks after DPC sensitization. The treatment or condition label here, explained by the study, means: therapeutic diphenylcyclopropenone sensitization with weekly scalp DPC. The library came from RACE. The reads were generated on a NextSeq 500. TCRdb reanalyzed the raw reads on its own, using fastp at Q25 for trimming and MiXCR for clone calling, and kept in-frame beta chains. Under each unique CDR3 protein, matching rows form one entry showing the most common genes and DNA. This sample lists some 79,000 distinct CDR3 sequences; over 9.5% were detected once. The top ten constitute around 5% of the sample. Sequencing used whole blood, obtained in connection with sensitization to the hapten diphenylcyclopropenone (DPC). These receptors were taken from a woman between 45 and 65 years old with alopecia areata. Some clones in this sample may be carry-over from other donors' samples.

The V gene is TRBV20-1, the J gene TRBJ2-1; D may correspond to TRBD1 or TRBD2 (7 bases each). The germline V and J ends were trimmed by 5 bases and 3 bases, with 11 bases remaining between them. The CDR3 is made up of 13 amino acids. CDR1 is DFQATT and CDR2 is SNEGSKA in the germline V gene (reference sequence). CDR3 protein: CSAGRGLYNEQFF. CDR3 sequence (DNA): TGCAGTGCTGGGAGGGGGCTCTACAATGAGCAGTTCTTC.

This clonotype was observed at least ten times. The CDR3 reads CASRKQGFGTDTQYF. CDR3 coding DNA: TGTGCCAGCAGAAAACAGGGGTTTGGCACAGATACGCAGTATTTT. J is TRBJ2-3 and V is TRBV6-5; 7 nucleotides match TRBD1. The CDR3 is 15 residues long. V shed 6 bases and J 1 base; nucleotides not matched to a gene: 7. Per the germline V gene, CDR1 is MNHEY and CDR2 is SVGAGI.

This clonotype occurred many times. The chain links TRBV5-4 to TRBJ2-7, with D tentatively TRBD1 or TRBD2 (6 bases each). Between the trimmed V and J ends, which lost 2 bases and 0 bases, there was a span of 12 bases. In germline, CDR1 is SGHNT, CDR2 YYREEE (reference sequence). CDR3 length: 15 amino acids. The CDR3 protein is CASSFGGHSSYEQYF. The CDR3 nucleotides are TGTGCCAGCAGCTTTGGGGGGCATAGCTCCTACGAGCAGTACTTC.

Ten or more counts support this clonotype. The V gene is TRBV11-2, the J gene TRBJ2-3; 11 bases fit TRBD2. The CDR3 extends over 13 amino acids. V shed 5 bases, J shed 14 bases, and the junction held 9 bases outside the gene matches. Per the germline V gene, CDR1 is SGHAT and CDR2 is FQNNGV. CDR3 nucleotides: TGTGCCAGCAGCCAGTTGGGACTAGCGGCCCGGTATTTT. It is translated as CASSQLGLAARYF.

This clonotype was detected ten times or more. This sequence joins TRBV5-1 and TRBJ2-1; D is undetermined. Germline CDR1 is SGHRS and CDR2 is YFSETQ. V lost 0 bases, J lost 0 bases, and 7 bases lay in between. This CDR3 region has 15 residues. As DNA, the CDR3 is TGCGCCAGCAGCTTGGAGCCTTCCTCCTACAATGAGCAGTTCTTC. It yields the protein CASSLEPSSYNEQFF.

This clonotype was detected many times. The V and J genes are TRBV20-1 and TRBJ2-1; a possible D gene is TRBD2 (6 bases). CDR3 length equals 16 residues. Germline V gives CDR1 DFQATT, CDR2 SNEGSKA (reference sequence). V was trimmed by 3 bases and J by 4 bases, leaving 19 bases between them. The CDR3 here is CSASGFLATSYNEQFF. CDR3 DNA: TGCAGTGCTAGCGGGTTTCTAGCGACTTCTTACAATGAGCAGTTCTTC.

In its sample, this clonotype was seen a few times. The chain has TRBV2 and TRBJ2-2; 7 bases are a match to TRBD2. CDR1 is SNHLY, CDR2 FYNNEI, per germline. J gave up 2 bases and V 6 bases, and 6 bases lay outside the gene matches. The CDR3 totals 15 residues. The CDR3 loop is CASRGLRSNTGELFF. Written as DNA, the CDR3 is TGTGCCAGCAGGGGACTACGGTCAAACACCGGGGAGCTGTTTTTT.

The chain combines TRBV2 with TRBJ1-1; D unclear. CDR1 and CDR2 (germline): SNHLY, FYNNEI. The CDR3 totals 13 residues. Trimming took 2 bases from V and 4 from J, leaving 8 bases between them. The CDR3 sequence is CASSEMGSTEAFF. Written as DNA, the CDR3 is TGTGCCAGCAGTGAAATGGGGAGCACTGAAGCTTTCTTT.

This clonotype was counted at least ten times. V and J are TRBV7-9 and TRBJ2-7; D is unclear. The CDR3 runs 12 residues. V gave up 1 base and J gave up 6 bases, with 7 bases separating them. CDR1 is SEHNR and CDR2 is FQNEAQ in the germline V gene (reference sequence). In DNA form, the CDR3 reads TGTGCCAGCAGCTTAGTAGGCCGCGAGCAGTACTTC. Translated, it gives CASSLVGREQYF.

Many counts were recorded for this clonotype. This chain uses TRBV20-1 with TRBJ1-1; D is perhaps TRBD1 (6 bases). This CDR3 is 13 amino acids long. Germline values: CDR1 DFQATT, CDR2 SNEGSKA (reference sequence). The CDR3 nucleotides are TGCCGCGTGGTATGGGACATTAACACTGAAGCTTTCTTT. It is translated as CRVVWDINTEAFF.

This chain links TRBV6-6 with TRBJ2-7; 9 nucleotides line up with TRBD2. This CDR3 has 14 residues. V lost 0 bases to trimming and J lost 9 bases; unmatched junction nucleotides: 6. In germline, CDR1 is MNHNY, CDR2 SVGAGI (reference sequence). CDR3 nucleotides: TGTGCCAGCAGTTACTCGACTAGCGGTACTTGGCAGTACTTC. Encoded protein: CASSYSTSGTWQYF.

This clonotype has a handful of counts. The rearrangement uses TRBV11-2 and TRBJ2-3; a weak D match, TRBD1 (7 bases). The CDR3 contains 15 residues. Per the germline V gene, CDR1 is SGHAT and CDR2 is FQNNGV. V was shortened by 4 bases and J by 3 bases, with 14 bases between the two germline ends. The CDR3 region is CASSSLTGRTDTQYF. The CDR3 DNA is TGTGCCAGCAGCTCCCTGACAGGGAGGACAGATACGCAGTATTTT.

This clonotype was observed a few times. The V gene is TRBV28, the J gene TRBJ2-1; no clear D gene. Germline values: CDR1 MDHEN, CDR2 SYDVKM. The CDR3 length is 14 residues. Trimming pared 7 bases from V and 10 bases from J, leaving 20 bases between. This CDR3 reads CASKASGPMEEQFF. The CDR3 DNA is TGTGCCAGCAAAGCCTCCGGCCCCATGGAAGAGCAGTTCTTC.

This clonotype was seen a few times. The chain has TRBV7-2 and TRBJ1-5; 8 positions agree with TRBD1. The germline V gene encodes CDR1 SGHTA and CDR2 FQGNSA. The junction had 5 bases not matched to a gene; V was cut back by 5 bases and J by 8 bases. The CDR3 loop spans 13 amino acids. The CDR3 DNA is TGTGCCAGCAGCCCTGACAGGGGTGAGCCCCAGCATTTT. This encodes CASSPDRGEPQHF.

This clonotype was counted between two and nine times. V is TRBV27 and J is TRBJ1-1, with D possibly matching TRBD1 (5 bases). V lost 6 bases and J lost 3, with 14 bases in between. The CDR3 covers 14 residues. Looked up from germline, CDR1 is MNHEY and CDR2 is SMNVEV (reference sequence). In DNA form, the CDR3 reads TGTGCCAGCAGAATAGACAGACTTTACACTGAAGCTTTCTTT. Translating gives CASRIDRLYTEAFF.

This clonotype was picked up many times. The rearrangement uses TRBV28 and TRBJ1-5, with D hard to call. The CDR3 covers 14 residues. Trimming pared 6 bases from V and 2 bases from J, leaving 11 bases between. The germline V gene has CDR1 MDHEN and CDR2 SYDVKM. CDR3 bases: TGTGCCAGCAGGACGTTCCTAGGCAATCAGCCCCAGCATTTT. This codes for CASRTFLGNQPQHF.

At least ten counts were recorded for this clonotype. The chain is built from TRBV6-1 and TRBJ1-3, with D uncertain. The CDR3 runs to 16 residues. Trimming stripped 2 bases from V and 0 bases from J, with 11 bases between. CDR1 is MNHNS and CDR2 is SASEGT in the germline V gene. The CDR3 bases are TGTGCCAGCAGTGAAAGTGTCGGGATCTCTGGAAACACCATATATTTT. It is translated as CASSESVGISGNTIYF.

This clonotype was detected ten times or more. This rearrangement joins TRBV27 to TRBJ1-1; D may be TRBD1 (5 bases). The V gene's germline CDR1 is MNHEY and CDR2 SMNVEV (reference sequence). V was trimmed by 1 base and J by 0 bases, leaving 15 bases between them. CDR3 length equals 17 residues. The CDR3 spells CASSLLGRVNMNTEAFF. The DNA for the CDR3 is TGTGCCAGCAGTTTATTGGGCAGGGTAAACATGAACACTGAAGCTTTCTTT.

This sequence joins TRBV12-3 or TRBV12-4 and TRBJ2-3, with 9 bases identical to TRBD2. Trimming removed 5 bases from V and 9 bases from J; junction bases left unmatched: 9. The length of the CDR3 is 14 residues. As DNA, the CDR3 is TGTGCCAGCAGTGTAACGCCTAGCGGGGTGACGCAGTATTTT. Translating gives CASSVTPSGVTQYF.

Ten or more counts support this clonotype. J is TRBJ2-2 and V is TRBV19; D not certain. CDR3 length: 12 residues. The V gene lost 5 bases and the J gene lost 7 bases, with 8 bases spanning the gap. Germline V gene lookup returns CDR1 LNHDA and CDR2 SQIVND (reference sequence). The CDR3 DNA is TGTGCCAGTAGTGGAATTATCGGGGAGCTGTTTTTT. The encoded protein is CASSGIIGELFF.

Of note for this clonotype: One junction end disagrees with the germline gene, perhaps due to a read error. This chain joins TRBV7-6 and TRBJ2-3; D not certain. The germline gives CDR1 SGHVS, CDR2 FNYEAQ. This CDR3 is built from 12 residues. The CDR3 loop is CAGSSSRDTQYF. The DNA for the CDR3 is TGTGCCGGCAGCTCGTCACGGGATACGCAGTATTTT.

This chain connects TRBV7-9 to TRBJ2-3, with TRBD2 matching 9 bases. Germline loops: CDR1 SEHNR, CDR2 FQNEAQ (reference sequence). This CDR3 is 15 amino acids long. The ends lost 1 base at V and 6 bases at J; junction bases unmatched: 5. DNA for the CDR3: TGTGCCAGCAGCTTAGGTTCCGGACTAGCGGATACGCAGTATTTT. Encoded protein: CASSLGSGLADTQYF.